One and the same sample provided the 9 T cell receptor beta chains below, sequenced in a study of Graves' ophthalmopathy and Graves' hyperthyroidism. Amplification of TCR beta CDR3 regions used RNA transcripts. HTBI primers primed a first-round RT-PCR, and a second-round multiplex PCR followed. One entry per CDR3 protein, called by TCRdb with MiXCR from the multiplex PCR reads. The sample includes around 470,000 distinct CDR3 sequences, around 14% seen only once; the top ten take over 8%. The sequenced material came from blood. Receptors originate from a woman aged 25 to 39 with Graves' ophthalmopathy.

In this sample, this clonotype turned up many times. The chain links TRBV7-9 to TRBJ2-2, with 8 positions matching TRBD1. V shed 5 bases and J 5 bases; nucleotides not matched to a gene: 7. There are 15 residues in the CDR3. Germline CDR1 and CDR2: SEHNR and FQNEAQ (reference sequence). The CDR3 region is CASSPGQGSTGELFF. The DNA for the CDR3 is TGTGCCAGCAGCCCCGGACAGGGCAGTACCGGGGAGCTGTTTTTT.

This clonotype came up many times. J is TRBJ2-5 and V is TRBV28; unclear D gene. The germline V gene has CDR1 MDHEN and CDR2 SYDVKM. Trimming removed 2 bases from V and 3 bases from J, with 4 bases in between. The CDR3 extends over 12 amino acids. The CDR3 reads CASSLRKETQYF. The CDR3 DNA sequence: TGTGCCAGCAGTTTAAGGAAAGAGACCCAGTACTTC.

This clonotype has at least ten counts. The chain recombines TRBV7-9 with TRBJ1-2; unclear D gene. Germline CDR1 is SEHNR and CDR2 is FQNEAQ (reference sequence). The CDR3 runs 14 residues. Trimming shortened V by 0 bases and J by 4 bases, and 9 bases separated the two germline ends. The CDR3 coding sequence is TGTGCCAGCAGCTTAGCCCAGAGCGGCTATGGCTACACCTTC. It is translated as CASSLAQSGYGYTF.

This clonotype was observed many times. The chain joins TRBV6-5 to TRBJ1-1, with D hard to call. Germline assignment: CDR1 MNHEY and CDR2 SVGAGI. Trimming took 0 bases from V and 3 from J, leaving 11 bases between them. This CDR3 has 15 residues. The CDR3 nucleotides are TGTGCCAGCAGTTACTCGCCCGTCTTCGACACTGAAGCTTTCTTT. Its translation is CASSYSPVFDTEAFF.

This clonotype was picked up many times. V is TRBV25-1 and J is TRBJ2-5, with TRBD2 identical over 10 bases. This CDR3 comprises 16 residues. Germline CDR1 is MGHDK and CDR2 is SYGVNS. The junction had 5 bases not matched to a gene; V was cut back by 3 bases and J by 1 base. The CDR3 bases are TGTGCCAGCAGTGAGGCTAGCGGGAGTATCCAAGAGACCCAGTACTTC. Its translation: CASSEASGSIQETQYF.

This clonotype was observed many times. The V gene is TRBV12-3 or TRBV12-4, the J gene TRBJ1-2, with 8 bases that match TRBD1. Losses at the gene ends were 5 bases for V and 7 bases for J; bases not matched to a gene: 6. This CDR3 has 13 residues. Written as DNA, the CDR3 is TGTGCCAGCAGTACGACGACAGGGGTTGGCTACACCTTC. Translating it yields CASSTTTGVGYTF.

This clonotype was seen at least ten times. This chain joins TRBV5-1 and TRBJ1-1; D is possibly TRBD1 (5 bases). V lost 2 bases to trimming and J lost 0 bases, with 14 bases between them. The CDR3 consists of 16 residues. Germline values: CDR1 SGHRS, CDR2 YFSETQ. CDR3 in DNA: TGCGCCAGCAGCTTTAACGCAGGGAACTTGAACACTGAAGCTTTCTTT. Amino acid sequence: CASSFNAGNLNTEAFF. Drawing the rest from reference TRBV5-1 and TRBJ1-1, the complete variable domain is KAGVTQTPRYLIKTRGQQVTLSCSPISGHRSVSWYQQTPGQGLQFLFEYFSETQRNKGNFPGRFSGRQFSNSRSEMNVSTLELGDSALYLCASSFNAGNLNTEAFFGQGTRLTVV.

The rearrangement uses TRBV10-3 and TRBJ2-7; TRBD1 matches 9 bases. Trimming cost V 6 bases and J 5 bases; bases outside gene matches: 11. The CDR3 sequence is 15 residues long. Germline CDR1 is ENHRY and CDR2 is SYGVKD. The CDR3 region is CAISMSGTGIDEQYF. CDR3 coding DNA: TGTGCCATCAGCATGTCCGGGACAGGGATCGACGAGCAGTACTTC.

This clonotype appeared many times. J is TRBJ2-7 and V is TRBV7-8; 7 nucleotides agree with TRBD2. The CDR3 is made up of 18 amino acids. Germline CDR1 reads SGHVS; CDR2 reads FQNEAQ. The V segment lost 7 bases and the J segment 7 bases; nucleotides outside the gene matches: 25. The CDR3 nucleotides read TGTGCCAGCACCGCCCTCCGGCAGGGAGGGTCCTACTTGGGAGAGCAGTACTTC. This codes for CASTALRQGGSYLGEQYF. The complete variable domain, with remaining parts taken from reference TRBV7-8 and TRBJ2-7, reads GAGVSQSPRYKVAKRGQDVALRCDPISGHVSLFWYQQALGQGPEFLTYFQNEAQLDKSGLPSDRFFAERPEGSVSTLKIQRTQQEDSAVYLCASTALRQGGSYLGEQYFGPGTRLTVT.